This T cell receptor (beta chain) originates from a study of shared clonotypes between healthy human individuals. Germline V gene sequence: CDR1 SEHNR, CDR2 FQNEAQ (reference sequence). V gave up 4 bases and J gave up 8 bases, with 6 bases separating them. This CDR3 spans 12 amino acids. Each subset's genomic DNA was split evenly across several immunoSEQ plates. TCRdb's table, derived via immunoSEQ multiplex PCR, lists solely in-frame clones and lacks some. Counted here are some 690,000 clones, about 90% occurring once; the ten biggest clones make up 34%. Source material: memory CD8+ T cells from PBMCs. Noted subset: CD45RO+ cells pooled with CCR7-negative TemRA cells. The sequence was obtained from a man between 18 and 35 years old in good health. Some clones in this sample may be carry-over from other donors' samples. The J gene is TRBJ1-6, the V gene TRBV7-9, with unresolved D. CDR3 region: CASSYRDSPLHF. The DNA for the CDR3 is TGTGCCAGCAGCTACCGGGATTCACCCCTCCACTTT.